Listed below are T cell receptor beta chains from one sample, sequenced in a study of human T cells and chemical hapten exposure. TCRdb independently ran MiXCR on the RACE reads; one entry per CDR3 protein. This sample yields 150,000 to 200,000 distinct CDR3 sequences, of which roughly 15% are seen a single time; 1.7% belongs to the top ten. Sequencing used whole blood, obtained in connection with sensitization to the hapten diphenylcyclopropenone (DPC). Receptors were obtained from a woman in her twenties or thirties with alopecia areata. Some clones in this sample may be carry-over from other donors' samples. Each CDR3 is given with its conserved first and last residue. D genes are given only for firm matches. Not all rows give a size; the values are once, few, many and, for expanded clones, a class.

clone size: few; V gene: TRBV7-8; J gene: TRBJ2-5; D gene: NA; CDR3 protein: CASSLHGPGTQYF; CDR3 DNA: TGTGCCAGCAGCTTACACGGTCCCGGGACCCAGTACTTC
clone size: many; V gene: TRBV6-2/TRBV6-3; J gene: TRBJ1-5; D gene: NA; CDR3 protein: CASSQRQSNSNQPQHF; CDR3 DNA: TGTGCCAGCAGCCAAAGACAGTCGAACTCTAATCAGCCCCAGCATTTT
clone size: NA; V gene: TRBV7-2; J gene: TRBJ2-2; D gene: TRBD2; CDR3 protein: CASSASGVGELFF; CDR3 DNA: TGTGCCAGCAGCGCAAGCGGGGTGGGGGAGCTGTTTTTT
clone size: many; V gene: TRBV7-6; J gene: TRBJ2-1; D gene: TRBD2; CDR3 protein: CASSLVSGGRSEQFF; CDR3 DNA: TGTGCCAGCAGCTTAGTATCGGGAGGGAGATCTGAGCAGTTCTTC
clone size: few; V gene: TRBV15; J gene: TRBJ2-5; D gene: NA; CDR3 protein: CATSRAQGAETQYF; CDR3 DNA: TGTGCCACCAGCAGAGCCCAGGGTGCCGAGACCCAGTACTTC
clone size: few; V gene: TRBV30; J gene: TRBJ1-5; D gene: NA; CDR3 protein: CAWSFAQGRQPQHF; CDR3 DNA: TGTGCCTGGAGTTTTGCACAGGGAAGACAGCCCCAGCATTTT
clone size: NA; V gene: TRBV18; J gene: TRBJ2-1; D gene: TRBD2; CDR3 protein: CASSPGSGDGNEQFF; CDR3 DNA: TGTGCCAGCTCACCAGGGAGCGGGGATGGCAATGAGCAGTTCTTC
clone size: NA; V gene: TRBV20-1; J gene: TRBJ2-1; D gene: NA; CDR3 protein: CSARPDSNNEQFF; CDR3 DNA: TGCAGTGCTAGACCCGACAGTAACAATGAGCAGTTCTTC
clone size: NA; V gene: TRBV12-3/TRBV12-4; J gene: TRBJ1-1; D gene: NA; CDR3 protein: CASSRTDNTEAFF; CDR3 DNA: TGTGCCAGCAGTCGGACAGACAACACTGAAGCTTTCTTT
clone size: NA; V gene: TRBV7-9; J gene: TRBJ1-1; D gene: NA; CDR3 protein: CASSRYAQDTEAFF; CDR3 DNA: TGTGCCAGCAGCCGATACGCCCAGGACACTGAAGCTTTCTTT
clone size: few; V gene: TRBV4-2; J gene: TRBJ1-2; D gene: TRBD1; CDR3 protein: CASSPRQGDNYGYTF; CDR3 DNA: TGTGCCAGCAGCCCCCGACAGGGGGACAACTATGGCTACACCTTC
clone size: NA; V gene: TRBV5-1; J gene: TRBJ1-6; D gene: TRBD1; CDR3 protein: CASRLGTGQEALHF; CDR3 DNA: TGCGCCAGCAGACTCGGGACAGGTCAGGAGGCCCTCCACTTT
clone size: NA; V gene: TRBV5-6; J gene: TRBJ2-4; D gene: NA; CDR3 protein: CASSYGRRENIQYF; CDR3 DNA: TGTGCCAGCAGCTACGGCCGGAGAGAAAACATTCAGTACTTC
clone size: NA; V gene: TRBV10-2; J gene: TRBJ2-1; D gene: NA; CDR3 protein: CASRDASSYNEQFF; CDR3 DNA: TGCGCCAGCAGGGATGCTAGCTCCTACAATGAGCAGTTCTTC
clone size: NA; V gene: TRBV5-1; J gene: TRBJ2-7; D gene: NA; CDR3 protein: CASSLVPDRRSSYEQYF; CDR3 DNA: TGCGCCAGCAGCTTGGTCCCCGACAGGCGGAGCTCCTACGAGCAGTACTTC
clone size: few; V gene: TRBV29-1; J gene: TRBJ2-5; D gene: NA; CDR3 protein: CSVASETQYF; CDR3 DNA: TGCAGCGTTGCGTCCGAGACCCAGTACTTC
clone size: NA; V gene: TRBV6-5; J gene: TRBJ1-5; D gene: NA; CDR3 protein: CASSTGQLSFPQHF; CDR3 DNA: TGTGCCAGCAGTACTGGACAGCTCTCATTCCCCCAGCATTTT
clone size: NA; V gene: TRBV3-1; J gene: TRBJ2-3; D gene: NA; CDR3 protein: CASSQDWTSGTDTQYF; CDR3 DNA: TGTGCCAGCAGCCAAGATTGGACATCGGGCACAGATACGCAGTATTTT
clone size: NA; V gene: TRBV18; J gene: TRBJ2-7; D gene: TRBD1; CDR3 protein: CASSPQTGEVEQYF; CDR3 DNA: TGTGCCAGCTCACCGCAGACAGGGGAGGTCGAGCAGTACTTC
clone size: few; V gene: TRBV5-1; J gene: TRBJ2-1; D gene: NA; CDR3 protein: CASSLVHSNEQFF; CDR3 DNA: TGCGCCAGCAGCTTGGTCCATAGCAATGAGCAGTTCTTC
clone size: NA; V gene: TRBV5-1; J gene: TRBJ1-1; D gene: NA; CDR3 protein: CASSLTDTSGTEAFF; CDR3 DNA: TGCGCCAGCAGCCTAACCGACACGTCTGGGACTGAAGCTTTCTTT
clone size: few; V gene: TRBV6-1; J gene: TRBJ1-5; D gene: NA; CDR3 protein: CASSELVGAASNQPQHF; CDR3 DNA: TGTGCCAGCAGTGAATTAGTTGGGGCGGCTAGCAATCAGCCCCAGCATTTT
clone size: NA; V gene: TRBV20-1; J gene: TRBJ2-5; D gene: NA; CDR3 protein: CSASTDQETQYF; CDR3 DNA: TGCAGTGCTAGTACAGACCAAGAGACCCAGTACTTC
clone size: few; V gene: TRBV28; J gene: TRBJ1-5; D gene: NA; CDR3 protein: CASSSRRGINQPQHF; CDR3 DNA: TGTGCCAGCAGTTCCCGCCGGGGGATCAATCAGCCCCAGCATTTT
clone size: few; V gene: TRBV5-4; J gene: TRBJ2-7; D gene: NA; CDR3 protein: CASSWGASGGGEQYF; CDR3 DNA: TGTGCCAGCAGCTGGGGGGCGTCAGGAGGTGGAGAGCAGTACTTC
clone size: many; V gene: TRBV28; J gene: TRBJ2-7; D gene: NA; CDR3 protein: CASSPRGREQYF; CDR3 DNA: TGTGCCAGCAGTCCAAGGGGTCGCGAGCAGTACTTC
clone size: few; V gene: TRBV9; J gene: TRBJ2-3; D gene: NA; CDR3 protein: CASSVWGGRTDTQYF; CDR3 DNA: TGTGCCAGCAGCGTATGGGGTGGAAGAACAGATACGCAGTATTTT
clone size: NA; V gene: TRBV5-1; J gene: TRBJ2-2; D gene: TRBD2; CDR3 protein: CASSFLAGAPGELFF; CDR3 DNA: TGCGCCAGCAGCTTTCTAGCGGGGGCTCCCGGGGAGCTGTTTTTT
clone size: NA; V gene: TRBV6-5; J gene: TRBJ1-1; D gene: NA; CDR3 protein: CASSYGTVGRTEAFF; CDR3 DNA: TGTGCCAGCAGTTACGGTACAGTTGGACGCACTGAAGCTTTCTTT
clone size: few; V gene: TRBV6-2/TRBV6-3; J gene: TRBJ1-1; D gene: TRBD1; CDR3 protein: CASSRTGPMNTEAFF; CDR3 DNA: TGTGCCAGCTCCAGGACAGGCCCCATGAACACTGAAGCTTTCTTT
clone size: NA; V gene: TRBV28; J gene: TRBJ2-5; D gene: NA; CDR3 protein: CASSPRVAPSETQYF; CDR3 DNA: TGTGCCAGCAGCCCCCGAGTAGCGCCTTCCGAGACCCAGTACTTC
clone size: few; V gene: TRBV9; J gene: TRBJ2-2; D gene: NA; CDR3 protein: CASSVGGSRTGELFF; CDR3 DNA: TGTGCCAGCAGCGTAGGCGGAAGCCGGACCGGGGAGCTGTTTTTT